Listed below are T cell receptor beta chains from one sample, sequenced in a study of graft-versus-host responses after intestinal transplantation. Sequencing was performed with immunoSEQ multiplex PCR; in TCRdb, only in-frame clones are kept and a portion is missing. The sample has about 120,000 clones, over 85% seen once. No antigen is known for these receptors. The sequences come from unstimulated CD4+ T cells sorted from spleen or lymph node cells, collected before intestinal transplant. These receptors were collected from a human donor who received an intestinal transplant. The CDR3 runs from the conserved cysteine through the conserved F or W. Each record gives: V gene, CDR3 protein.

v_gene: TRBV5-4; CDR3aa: CASSTGTSLPGNTEAFF
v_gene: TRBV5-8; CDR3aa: CASSVSGLQWDYEQYF
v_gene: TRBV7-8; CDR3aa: CASSSFSGTGTRGYTF
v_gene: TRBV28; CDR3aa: CASSPGGQETQYF
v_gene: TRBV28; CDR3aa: CASSPTPSTGEKSNEQFF
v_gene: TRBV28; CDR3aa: CASSPWIAGEHEQYF
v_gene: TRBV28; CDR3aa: CASSLTTDTQYF
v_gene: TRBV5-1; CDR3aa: CASTHRPAFSTDTQYF
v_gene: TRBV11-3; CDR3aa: CASSTGLAGITYEQYF
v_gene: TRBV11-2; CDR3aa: CASSLDPPQAARNTQYF
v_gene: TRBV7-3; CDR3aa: CASSWTSGSYEQFF
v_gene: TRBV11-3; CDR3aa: CASSLDDTQYF
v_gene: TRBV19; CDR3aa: CASRETGVGETQYF
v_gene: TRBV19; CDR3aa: CASNPSSARVDEQFF
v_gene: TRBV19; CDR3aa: CASRRDRSYEQYF
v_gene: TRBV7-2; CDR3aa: CASSLVQWFF
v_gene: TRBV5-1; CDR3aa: CASSLGTSGISSEQYF
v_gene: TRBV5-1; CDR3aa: CASSRGLATDTQYF
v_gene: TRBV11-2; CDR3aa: CASSLYVDQYF
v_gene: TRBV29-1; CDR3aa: CSVGGNPDTQYF
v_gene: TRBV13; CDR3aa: CASSPGGAGEQYF
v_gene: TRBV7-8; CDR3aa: CASSAQGALTYEQYF
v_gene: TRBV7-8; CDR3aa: CASSPSGSGRTDTQYF
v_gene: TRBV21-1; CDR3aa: CASSKGTRGDYEQYF
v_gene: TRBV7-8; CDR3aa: CASSLAWDYGQETQYF
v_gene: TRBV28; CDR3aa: CAISLRPLTGSGGNQPQHF
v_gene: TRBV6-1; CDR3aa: CASRTGARPNYGYTF
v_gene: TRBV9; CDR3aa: CASSVVAMDTQYF
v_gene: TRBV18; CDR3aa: CASSPGGDASLTF
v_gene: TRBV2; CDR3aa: CASSLGQGMIEELFF
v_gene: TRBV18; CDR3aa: CASSPLAGVGDTQYF
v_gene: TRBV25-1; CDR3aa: CASSESDSIYGYTF
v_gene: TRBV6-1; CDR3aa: CASSAPRLGVAKNIQYF
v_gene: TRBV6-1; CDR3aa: CASSEVSGSYNEQFF
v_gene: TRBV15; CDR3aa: CATSRDRGRDRQPQHF
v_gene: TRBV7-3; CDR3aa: CASSLPTSAGELFF
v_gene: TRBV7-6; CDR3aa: CASSLGGKETQYF
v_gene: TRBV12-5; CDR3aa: CASGGTGGVSFF
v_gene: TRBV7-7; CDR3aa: CASSSSYYNEQFF
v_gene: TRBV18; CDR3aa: CASSPQNTEAFF
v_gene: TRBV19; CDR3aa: CASGPESGNTIYF
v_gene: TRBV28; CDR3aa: CASSLARTKRGNQPQHF
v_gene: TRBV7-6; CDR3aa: CASSPRLAGFYEQYF
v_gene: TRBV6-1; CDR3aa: CASSKQGGNQPQHF
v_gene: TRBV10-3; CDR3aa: CAISGGITLSGANVLTF
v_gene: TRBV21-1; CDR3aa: CASSKVGGQGITPQHF
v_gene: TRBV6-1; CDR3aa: CASVLSGANVLTF
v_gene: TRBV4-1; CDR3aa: CASSQDGRNYGYTF